In its sample, the clone carrying this TCR beta chain ranks as medium-sized. Germline loops: CDR1 MNHEY, CDR2 SVGAGI. V shed 7 bases and J shed 5 bases, with 20 bases lying between them. The CDR3 has 16 residues. Multiplex touch-down PCR with TRB-A/B primers amplified rearranged V-D-J TRB sequences. TCRdb used MiXCR to reprocess the multiplex PCR reads, holding one entry per CDR3 protein. The data hold some 6,700 distinct CDR3 sequences, with 35% observed a single time. The template was genomic DNA from peripheral blood, not RNA. This specimen belongs to a study of T cell repertoires in aging, cancer and after chemotherapy.

The clonotype was recovered from a human donor in good health. Sequenced: blood. V usage is TRBV6-5 and J usage is TRBJ2-2; D perhaps matches TRBD2 (6 bases). The CDR3 DNA follows: TGTGCCAGCACCTACCGCGGGACTGGAGCGACCGGGGAGCTGTTTTTT. Translated, it gives CASTYRGTGATGELFF.